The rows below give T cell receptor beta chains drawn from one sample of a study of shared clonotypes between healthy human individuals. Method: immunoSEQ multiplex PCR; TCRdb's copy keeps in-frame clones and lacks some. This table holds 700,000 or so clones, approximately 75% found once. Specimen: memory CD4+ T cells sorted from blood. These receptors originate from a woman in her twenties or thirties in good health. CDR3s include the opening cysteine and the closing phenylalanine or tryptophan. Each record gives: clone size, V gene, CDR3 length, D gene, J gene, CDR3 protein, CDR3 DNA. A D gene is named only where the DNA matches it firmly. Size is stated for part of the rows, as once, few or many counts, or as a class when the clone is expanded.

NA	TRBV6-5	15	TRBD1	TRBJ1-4	CASSTTGATNEKLFF	TGTGCCAGCAGCACAACAGGGGCGACTAATGAAAAACTGTTTTTT
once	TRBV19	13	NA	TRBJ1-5	CASTGVETQPQHF	TGTGCCAGTACTGGGGTCGAAACTCAGCCCCAGCATTTT
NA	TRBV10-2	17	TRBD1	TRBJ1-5	CASAGTGGNYGNQPQHF	TGCGCCAGTGCCGGGACAGGGGGTAATTACGGCAATCAGCCCCAGCATTTT
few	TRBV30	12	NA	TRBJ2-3	CAWTAGRLTQYF	TGTGCCTGGACCGCAGGCCGCCTTACGCAGTATTTT
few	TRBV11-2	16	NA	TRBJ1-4	CASSLEQGGTNEKLFF	TGTGCCAGCAGCTTAGAACAGGGTGGGACTAATGAAAAACTGTTTTTT
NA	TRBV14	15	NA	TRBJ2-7	CASSPFAGSSYEQYF	TGTGCCAGCAGCCCCTTTGCCGGTAGCTCCTACGAGCAGTACTTC
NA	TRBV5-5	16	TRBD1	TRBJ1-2	CASRTSYSDRAYGYTF	TGTGCCAGCAGGACGTCTTACTCGGACAGGGCCTATGGCTACACCTTC
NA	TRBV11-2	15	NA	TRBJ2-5	CASSLVGSLQETQYF	TGTGCCAGCAGCTTAGTAGGCAGCCTCCAAGAGACCCAGTACTTC
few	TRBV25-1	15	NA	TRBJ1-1	CASSDLQGHYTEAFF	TGTGCCAGCAGCGACCTACAGGGTCACTACACTGAAGCTTTCTTT
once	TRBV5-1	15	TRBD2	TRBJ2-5	CASMKASGVQETQYF	TGCGCCAGCATGAAGGCTAGCGGGGTACAAGAGACCCAGTACTTC
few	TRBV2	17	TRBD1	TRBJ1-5	CASSRQGLGQFNQPQHF	TGTGCCAGCAGTCGACAGGGACTTGGACAGTTCAATCAGCCCCAGCATTTT
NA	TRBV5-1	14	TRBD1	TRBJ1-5	CASSQTGDPQPQHF	TGCGCCAGCAGCCAAACAGGGGATCCTCAGCCCCAGCATTTT
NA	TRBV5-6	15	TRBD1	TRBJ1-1	CASSLRGPGWTEAFF	TGTGCCAGCAGCTTAAGGGGGCCTGGTTGGACTGAAGCTTTCTTT
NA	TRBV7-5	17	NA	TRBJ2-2	CVRSQSCPELNTGELFF	TGTGTCAGAAGCCAATCGTGTCCGGAGTTGAACACCGGGGAGCTGTTTTTT
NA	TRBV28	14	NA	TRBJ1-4	CASSWDMTSEKLFF	TGTGCCAGCAGTTGGGACATGACGTCGGAAAAACTGTTTTTT
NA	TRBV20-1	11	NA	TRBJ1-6	CSARRYSPLHF	TGCAGTGCTCGACGCTATTCACCCCTCCACTTT